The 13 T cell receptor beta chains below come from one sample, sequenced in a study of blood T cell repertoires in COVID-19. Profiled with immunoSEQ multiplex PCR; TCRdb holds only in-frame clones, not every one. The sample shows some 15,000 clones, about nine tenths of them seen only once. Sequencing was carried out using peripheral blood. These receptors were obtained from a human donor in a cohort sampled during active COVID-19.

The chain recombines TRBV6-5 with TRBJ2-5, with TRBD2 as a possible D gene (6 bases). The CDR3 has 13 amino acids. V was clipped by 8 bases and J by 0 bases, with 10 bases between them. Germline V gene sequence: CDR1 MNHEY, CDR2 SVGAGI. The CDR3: CASGRGYQETQYF. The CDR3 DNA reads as TGTGCCAGCGGTCGGGGGTACCAAGAGACCCAGTACTTC.

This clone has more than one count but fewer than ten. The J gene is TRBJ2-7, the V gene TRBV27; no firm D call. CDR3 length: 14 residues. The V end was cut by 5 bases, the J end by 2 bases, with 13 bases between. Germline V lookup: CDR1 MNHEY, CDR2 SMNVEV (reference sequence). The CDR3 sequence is CASSRRGIAYEQYF. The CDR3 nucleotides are TGTGCCAGCAGTCGCCGCGGCATCGCCTACGAGCAGTACTTC.

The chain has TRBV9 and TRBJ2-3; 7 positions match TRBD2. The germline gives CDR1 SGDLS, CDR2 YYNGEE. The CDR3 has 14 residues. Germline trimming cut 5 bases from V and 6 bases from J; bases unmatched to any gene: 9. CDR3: CASSALAEGDTQYF. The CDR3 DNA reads TGTGCCAGCAGTGCCCTAGCGGAGGGCGATACGCAGTATTTT.

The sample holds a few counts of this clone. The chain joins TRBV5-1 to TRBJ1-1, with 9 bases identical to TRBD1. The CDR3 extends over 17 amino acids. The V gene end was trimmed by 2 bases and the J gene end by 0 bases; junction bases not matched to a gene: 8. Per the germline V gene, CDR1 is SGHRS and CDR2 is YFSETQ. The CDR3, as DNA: TGCGCCAGCAGCTTAGGAGGGACAGGGATAATGAACACTGAAGCTTTCTTT. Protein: CASSLGGTGIMNTEAFF.

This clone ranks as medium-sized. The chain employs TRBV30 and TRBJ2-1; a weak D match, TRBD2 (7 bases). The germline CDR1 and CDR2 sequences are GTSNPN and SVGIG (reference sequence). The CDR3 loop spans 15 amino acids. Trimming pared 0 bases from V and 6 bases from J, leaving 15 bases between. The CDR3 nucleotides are TGTGCCTGGAGTGTAATCAGGGGAGGGGGCAATGAGCAGTTCTTC. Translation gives CAWSVIRGGGNEQFF.

Here the CDR3 DNA reads TGCGCCAGCAGCCCTAGCGGGAGGGACACAGATACGCAGTATTTT. It is translated as CASSPSGRDTDTQYF. The chain combines TRBV5-1 with TRBJ2-3; TRBD2 aligns across 12 bases. Trimming at V came to 4 bases and at J to 2 bases, leaving 2 bases not matched to a gene. Germline V gene lookup returns CDR1 SGHRS and CDR2 YFSETQ. The CDR3 loop spans 15 amino acids.

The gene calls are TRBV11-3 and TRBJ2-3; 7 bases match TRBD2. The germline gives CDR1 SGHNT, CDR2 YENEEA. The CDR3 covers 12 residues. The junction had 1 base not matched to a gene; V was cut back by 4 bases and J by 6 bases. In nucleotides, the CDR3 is TGTGCCAGCAGCTCCGGGGGGGATACGCAGTATTTT. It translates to CASSSGGDTQYF.

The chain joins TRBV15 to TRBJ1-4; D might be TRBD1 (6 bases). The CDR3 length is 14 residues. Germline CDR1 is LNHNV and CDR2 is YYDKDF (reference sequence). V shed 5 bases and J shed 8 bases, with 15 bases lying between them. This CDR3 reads CATSQPTGNEKLFF. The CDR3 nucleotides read TGTGCCACCAGCCAACCTACAGGGAACGAAAAACTGTTTTTT.

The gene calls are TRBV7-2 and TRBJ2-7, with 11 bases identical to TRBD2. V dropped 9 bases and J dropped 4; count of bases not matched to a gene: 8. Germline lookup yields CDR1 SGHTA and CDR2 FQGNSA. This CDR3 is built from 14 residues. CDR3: CASGVAGGPYEQYF. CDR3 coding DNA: TGTGCCAGTGGGGTAGCGGGGGGGCCTTACGAGCAGTACTTC.

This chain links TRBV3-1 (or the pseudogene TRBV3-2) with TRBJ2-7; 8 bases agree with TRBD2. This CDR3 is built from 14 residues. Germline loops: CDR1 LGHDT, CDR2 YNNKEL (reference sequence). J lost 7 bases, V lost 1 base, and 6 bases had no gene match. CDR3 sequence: CASSQVGQRGEQYF. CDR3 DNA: TGTGCCAGCAGCCAAGTGGGGCAGCGGGGGGAGCAGTACTTC.

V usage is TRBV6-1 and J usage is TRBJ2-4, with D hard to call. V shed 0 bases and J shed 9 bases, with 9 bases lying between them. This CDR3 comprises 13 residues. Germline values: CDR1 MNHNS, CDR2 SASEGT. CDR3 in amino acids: CASSEARRGIQYF. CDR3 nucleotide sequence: TGTGCCAGCAGTGAAGCCAGACGAGGCATTCAGTACTTC.

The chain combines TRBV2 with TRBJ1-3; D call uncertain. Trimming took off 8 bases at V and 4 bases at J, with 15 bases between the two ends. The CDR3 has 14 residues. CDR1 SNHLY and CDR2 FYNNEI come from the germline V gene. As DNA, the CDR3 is TGTGCCAGCCGGGTCATGGGTAACGGAAACACCATATATTTT. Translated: CASRVMGNGNTIYF.

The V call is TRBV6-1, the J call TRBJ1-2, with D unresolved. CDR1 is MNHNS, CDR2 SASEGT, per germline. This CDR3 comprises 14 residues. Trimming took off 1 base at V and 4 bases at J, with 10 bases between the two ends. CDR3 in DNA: TGTGCCAGCAGTGAAGTCCCGGGTAGCTATGGCTACACCTTC. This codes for CASSEVPGSYGYTF.